A selection of T cell receptor beta chains follows, all from one sample in a study of OX40 agonist ivuxolimab in advanced cancers. Some clones are missing from TCRdb's copy, which holds only in-frame ones; the method was immunoSEQ multiplex PCR. The sample holds 75,000 to 95,000 clones, around 87% seen once. The sequencing used CD4+ or CD8+ T cells sorted from blood, collected in a trial of the OX40 agonist ivuxolimab. The origin of the receptors is an adult with an advanced solid tumor such as melanoma, head and neck, liver or kidney cancer. The CDR3 runs from the conserved cysteine through the conserved F or W. The order of the fields is clone size, J gene, V gene, D gene, CDR3 DNA, CDR3 protein. D genes are given only for firm matches. The listing skips clone size in some rows; elsewhere it reads once, few, many or a size class.

- | TRBJ2-7 | TRBV7-9 | TRBD1 | TGTGCCAGCAGCCCTGGACAGGGTATCTACGAGCAGTACTTC | CASSPGQGIYEQYF
- | TRBJ1-5 | TRBV5-1 | - | TGCGCCAGCAGCTTGGAGGGGGACTCCCGGCAGCCCCAGCATTTT | CASSLEGDSRQPQHF
- | TRBJ1-1 | TRBV5-4 | - | TGTGCCAGCAGCTTGGGGGGCTGGATCACTGAAGCTTTCTTT | CASSLGGWITEAFF
- | TRBJ2-2 | TRBV18 | - | TGTGCCAGCTCACGGGCCGAGAACACCGGGGAGCTGTTTTTT | CASSRAENTGELFF
- | TRBJ1-5 | TRBV6-5 | - | TGTGCCAGCAGTTCTATGCGGGACAATCAGCCCCAGCATTTT | CASSSMRDNQPQHF
- | TRBJ1-1 | TRBV6-5 | TRBD1 | TGTGCCAGCAGTCCGGGACAGGGGGAAGATAAAGCTTTCTTT | CASSPGQGEDKAFF
- | TRBJ1-1 | TRBV4-2 | TRBD1 | TGTGCCAGCAGCCCCAGGACAGGGGACACTGAAGCTTTCTTT | CASSPRTGDTEAFF
- | TRBJ2-7 | TRBV11-3 | - | TGTGCCAGCAGCTTAGGAAGGGGAGAGCAGTACTTC | CASSLGRGEQYF
- | TRBJ1-1 | TRBV6-5 | TRBD1 | TGTGCCAGCAGTTCTACAGGGGTCACTGAAGCTTTCTTT | CASSSTGVTEAFF
- | TRBJ1-2 | TRBV6-5 | TRBD1 | TGTGCCAGCAGCGAGCCGGGACAGGGTTATGGCTACACCTTC | CASSEPGQGYGYTF
- | TRBJ1-1 | TRBV7-2 | TRBD1 | TGTGCCAGCAGCGCTCCAGGGGGGGCGAACACTGAAGCTTTCTTT | CASSAPGGANTEAFF
- | TRBJ2-5 | TRBV29-1 | - | TGCAGCGTTGAACGGGGGGAGACCCAGTACTTC | CSVERGETQYF
- | TRBJ1-3 | TRBV6-5 | - | TGTGCCAGCACCTCGGGGGGAAACACCATATATTTT | CASTSGGNTIYF
- | TRBJ2-2 | TRBV5-4 | - | TGTGCCAGCAGACCCCGCACGACCGGGGAGCTGTTTTTT | CASRPRTTGELFF
- | TRBJ1-6 | TRBV9 | - | TGTGCCAGCAGCGCCCGGACGGCAAATTCACCCCTCCACTTT | CASSARTANSPLHF
- | TRBJ2-5 | TRBV5-4 | TRBD2 | TGTGCCAGCAGCTCCGCCGTCTCGCGGGGGGGCGCAGAGACCCAGTACTTC | CASSSAVSRGGAETQYF
- | TRBJ1-4 | TRBV18 | - | TGTGCCAGCTCCGGACTACAGGATGAAAAACTGTTTTTT | CASSGLQDEKLFF
- | TRBJ1-1 | TRBV5-8 | - | TGTGCCAGCAGCAAGGGGTGGGGAGACACTGAAGCTTTCTTT | CASSKGWGDTEAFF
- | TRBJ2-1 | TRBV18 | TRBD2 | TGTGCCAGCTCACGGTCGCTGACTAGCGGGGGCCGGAATGAGCAGTTCTTC | CASSRSLTSGGRNEQFF
- | TRBJ1-5 | TRBV6-1 | - | TGTGCCAGCACCCCCGGGGGGGCCGTCAATCAGCCCCAGCATTTT | CASTPGGAVNQPQHF
- | TRBJ2-5 | TRBV2 | - | TGTGCCAGCGGCGGAGAGACCCAGTACTTC | CASGGETQYF
- | TRBJ1-1 | TRBV7-3 | - | TGTGCCAGCAGCTTAACGCAGGACACTGAAGCTTTCTTT | CASSLTQDTEAFF
- | TRBJ2-2 | TRBV7-3 | - | TGTGCCAGCAGCTTAACCCTAGCAGCGAACACCGGGGAGCTGTTTTTT | CASSLTLAANTGELFF
once | TRBJ2-5 | TRBV28 | - | TGTGCCAGCAGTTTGCCTCGAGGGAGGGGGAAAGAGACCCAGTACTTC | CASSLPRGRGKETQYF
- | TRBJ2-2 | TRBV7-9 | - | TGTGCCAGCAGCACTGCTGGGTGGGCCGGGGAGCTGTTTTTT | CASSTAGWAGELFF
once | TRBJ1-1 | TRBV11-2 | - | TGTGCCAGCAGCTTAAAGAGAAACACTGAAGCTTTCTTT | CASSLKRNTEAFF
- | TRBJ2-2 | TRBV7-6 | TRBD1 | TGTGCCAGCAGCCGGACAGGGACCACCGGGGAGCTGTTTTTT | CASSRTGTTGELFF
- | TRBJ2-2 | TRBV5-4 | - | TGTGCCAGCAGCGCGGCCTTTGGTCAGAACACCGGGGAGCTGTTTTTT | CASSAAFGQNTGELFF
- | TRBJ2-4 | TRBV19 | TRBD1 | TGTGCCAGTAACAGCCGCAGGGGGCTAGCCAAAAACATTCAGTACTTC | CASNSRRGLAKNIQYF
- | TRBJ1-5 | TRBV7-6 | - | TGTGCCAGCAGCACGGCGGGCCCCAGGGGGCCCCAGCATTTT | CASSTAGPRGPQHF
- | TRBJ2-1 | TRBV5-4 | TRBD2 | TGTGCCAGCAGCTTGGTTAGCGGCGGGGGCAATGAGCAGTTCTTC | CASSLVSGGGNEQFF
few | TRBJ2-7 | TRBV28 | TRBD1 | TGTGCCAGCAGTTTAGTACAGGGGGAGCAGTACTTC | CASSLVQGEQYF
few | TRBJ1-2 | TRBV5-4 | TRBD1 | TGTGCCAGCAGCACGGGACAGACTAACTATGGCTACACCTTC | CASSTGQTNYGYTF
- | TRBJ2-5 | TRBV2 | TRBD1 | TGTGCCAGCAGTGGACAGGGTATCCAGACCCAGTACTTC | CASSGQGIQTQYF
- | TRBJ2-5 | TRBV20-1 | - | TGCAGTGCTGGAGTTTCCGGGACCCAGTACTTC | CSAGVSGTQYF
- | TRBJ2-5 | TRBV11-2 | TRBD2 | TGTGCCAGCAGCCTCAACCCTGGGCGCGGGGGAATCCAAGAGACCCAGTACTTC | CASSLNPGRGGIQETQYF
once | TRBJ1-5 | TRBV5-5 | TRBD1 | TGTGCCAGCAGCTTGTCCGGGACAGGGGGCTTTAGCAATCAGCCCCAGCATTTT | CASSLSGTGGFSNQPQHF
- | TRBJ1-1 | TRBV4-2 | - | TGTGCCAGCAGCCCGTTCTCGAGGGACACTGAAGCTTTCTTT | CASSPFSRDTEAFF
- | TRBJ2-6 | TRBV5-8 | TRBD1 | TGTGCCAGCAGCGTACCGGGACAGGGGGCATCTGGGGCCAACGTCCTGACTTTC | CASSVPGQGASGANVLTF
- | TRBJ1-4 | TRBV5-6 | - | TGTGCCAGCAGCCCGGGGACTAATGAAAAACTGTTTTTT | CASSPGTNEKLFF
- | TRBJ1-5 | TRBV6-5 | - | TGTGCCAGCAGACTGGACCGTAGCAATCAGCCCCAGCATTTT | CASRLDRSNQPQHF
- | TRBJ2-7 | TRBV11-2 | - | TGTGCCAGCAGCCCCCCATACAAAGTCTACGAGCAGTACTTC | CASSPPYKVYEQYF
- | TRBJ2-3 | TRBV7-2 | TRBD2 | TGTGCCAGTGGGGAAATTCGTCTAGCGGGGGCCACAGATACGCAGTATTTT | CASGEIRLAGATDTQYF
few | TRBJ1-1 | TRBV14 | - | TGTGCCAGCAGCCTACAGCTCACTGAAGCTTTCTTT | CASSLQLTEAFF
once | TRBJ2-3 | TRBV5-1 | - | TGCGCCAGCAGCCTCGCCGGGACGGCGGTAGATACGCAGTATTTT | CASSLAGTAVDTQYF
- | TRBJ2-1 | TRBV7-2 | TRBD2 | TGTGCCAGCAGCCAAACCGGGACTAGAGATGAGCAGTTCTTC | CASSQTGTRDEQFF
- | TRBJ1-1 | TRBV19 | - | TGTGCCAGTAGTACAGGACAGCTGAACACTGAAGCTTTCTTT | CASSTGQLNTEAFF
- | TRBJ1-2 | TRBV30 | TRBD1 | TGTGCCTGGAGTCCGACGGGACAGGGGGATGGCTACACCTTC | CAWSPTGQGDGYTF
- | TRBJ2-7 | TRBV7-9 | TRBD1 | TGTGCCAGCAGCTCAACAGGGGGTAAAGACGAGCAGTACTTC | CASSSTGGKDEQYF
few | TRBJ2-1 | TRBV18 | TRBD1 | TGTGCCAGCTCACCTAGGACAGGGGGTATGTATGAGCAGTTCTTC | CASSPRTGGMYEQFF
few | TRBJ1-1 | TRBV28 | - | TGTGCCAGCGCCCCAGACTGGGGTACTATGAACACTGAAGCTTTCTTT | CASAPDWGTMNTEAFF
- | TRBJ1-2 | TRBV18 | - | TGTGCCAGCTCACCGGGCGGGGGCTATGGCTACACCTTC | CASSPGGGYGYTF
- | TRBJ1-5 | TRBV5-4 | - | TGTGCCAGCACCAATTCACCGTATAGCAATCAGCCCCAGCATTTT | CASTNSPYSNQPQHF
- | TRBJ2-2 | TRBV5-4 | - | TGTGCCAGCAGCTATGCCCGACGGAGAACCACCGGGGAGCTGTTTTTT | CASSYARRRTTGELFF
- | TRBJ2-7 | TRBV7-2 | - | TGTGCCAGCAGCTTAGGGGCGTGGGGCTACGAGCAGTACTTC | CASSLGAWGYEQYF